What follows are 24 T cell receptor beta chains derived from one specimen sequenced in a study of cytomegalovirus exposure and HLA in healthy donors. PCR primers comprised 60 Vbeta and 13 Jbeta primers. Sequencing was performed with immunoSEQ multiplex PCR; in TCRdb, only in-frame clones are kept and a portion is missing. The sample holds more than 110,000 clones; around 80% are singletons and the top ten take about 2.2%. The sample comprised PBMCs. These receptors came from a man younger than 45 in good health and CMV-seronegative.

The V and J genes are TRBV29-1 and TRBJ2-7; 7 bases agree with TRBD1. The J segment lost 0 bases and the V segment lost 6 bases, leaving 8 bases of the junction unmatched. The length of the CDR3 is 14 residues. Germline assignment: CDR1 SQVTM and CDR2 ANQGSEA. CDR3 region: CSVPGQVGSYEQYF. DNA of the CDR3: TGCAGCGTACCAGGACAGGTTGGCTCCTACGAGCAGTACTTC.

Points on this clone: Different DNA sequences within this sample yield the same CDR3. The gene calls are TRBV6-5 and TRBJ1-2; the match to TRBD1 covers 9 bases. The V gene's germline CDR1 is MNHEY and CDR2 SVGAGI. V shed 6 bases, J shed 3 bases, and the junction held 2 bases outside the gene matches. The CDR3 spans 13 residues. CDR3 region: CASSRDRDYGYTF. The CDR3 DNA is TGTGCCAGCAGCAGGGACAGGGACTATGGCTACACCTTC.

The chain couples TRBV9 to TRBJ2-7; 9 positions agree with TRBD1. The germline CDR1 and CDR2 sequences are SGDLS and YYNGEE. With V trimmed by 1 base and J by 2 bases, 4 bases remained unmatched. The CDR3 has 15 residues. The CDR3 region is CASSVLGQGPYEQYF. The CDR3 DNA reads as TGTGCCAGCAGCGTATTGGGACAGGGCCCCTACGAGCAGTACTTC.

This CDR3 reads CASSLAGTGVPYEQYF. For the CDR3, the DNA is TGTGCCAGCAGTCTGGCCGGGACAGGGGTTCCCTACGAGCAGTACTTC. The chain links TRBV27 to TRBJ2-7; 10 bases align to TRBD1. CDR3 length: 16 residues. Looked up from germline, CDR1 is MNHEY and CDR2 is SMNVEV (reference sequence). The V and J ends lost 5 bases and 2 bases, in that order; junction bases with no gene match: 9.

J is TRBJ1-2 and V is TRBV11-2; 8 bases fit TRBD1. Trimming took 3 bases from V and 5 from J; bases not matched to a gene: 14. This CDR3 is 17 amino acids long. Germline loops: CDR1 SGHAT, CDR2 FQNNGV. The DNA of the CDR3 is TGTGCCAGCAGCTTCCCTCTCCGGGGCAGGGGGCGGTATGGCTACACCTTC. Translating it yields CASSFPLRGRGRYGYTF.

This chain uses TRBV27 with TRBJ1-2, with D uncertain. The V end was cut by 6 bases, the J end by 1 base, with 9 bases between. The germline V gene encodes CDR1 MNHEY and CDR2 SMNVEV (reference sequence). The CDR3 is 13 amino acids. CDR3 loop: CASRPPGNYGYTF. In nucleotides, the CDR3 is TGTGCCAGCAGACCTCCCGGTAACTATGGCTACACCTTC.

The chain links TRBV2 to TRBJ2-6; the D gene is possibly TRBD2 (6 bases). V lost 4 bases and J lost 2, with 12 bases in between. This CDR3 region has 16 residues. Per the germline V gene, CDR1 is SNHLY and CDR2 is FYNNEI. CDR3 DNA sequence: TGTGCCAGCAGTGCGGGACTCTACCCTGGGGCCAACGTCCTGACTTTC. Its translation: CASSAGLYPGANVLTF.

The rearrangement joins TRBV14 to TRBJ1-1; D remains ambiguous. Germline lookup yields CDR1 SGHDN and CDR2 FVKESK. The V and J ends lost 3 bases and 3 bases respectively, with 17 bases between them. The CDR3 loop spans 16 amino acids. The CDR3 DNA is TGTGCCAGCAGCCAGACCTTCATTCGAGGTGACACTGAAGCTTTCTTT. This encodes CASSQTFIRGDTEAFF.

The rearrangement joins TRBV5-1 to TRBJ1-4; maybe TRBD1 (5 bases). V was pared by 5 bases and J by 5 bases, with 16 bases between. CDR1 is SGHRS and CDR2 is YFSETQ in the germline V gene. CDR3 size: 15 residues. The CDR3 spells CASRVALQANEKLFF. The CDR3 region has the DNA TGCGCCAGCAGAGTTGCGCTACAGGCAAATGAAAAACTGTTTTTT.

The V gene is TRBV2, the J gene TRBJ1-5; 8 bases are a match to TRBD1. The CDR3 has 15 amino acids. Germline V gene data show CDR1 as SNHLY and CDR2 as FYNNEI. V was pared by 5 bases and J by 2 bases, with 5 bases of the junction left unmatched. The chain's CDR3 is CASSFQTGGNQPQHF. The DNA of the CDR3 is TGTGCCAGCAGTTTTCAGACAGGGGGCAATCAGCCCCAGCATTTT.

V usage is TRBV5-1 and J usage is TRBJ1-1; the D gene is possibly TRBD1 (5 bases). Germline CDR1 and CDR2: SGHRS and YFSETQ. Trimming shortened V by 9 bases and J by 1 base, and 16 bases separated the two germline ends. The CDR3 loop spans 14 amino acids. CDR3 residues: CATKLTGENTEAFF. Here the CDR3 DNA reads TGCGCCACCAAGCTGACGGGGGAGAACACTGAAGCTTTCTTT.

A single count supports this clone. The chain links TRBV25-1 to TRBJ2-5; perhaps TRBD2 as D (6 bases). Deletions cut 2 bases from V and 4 bases from J, with 11 bases between. Germline CDR1 reads MGHDK; CDR2 reads SYGVNS. The CDR3 is 14 amino acids. The DNA for the CDR3 is TGTGCCAGCAGTGAAGTGGGAGGCTTAGAGACCCAGTACTTC. Translated, it gives CASSEVGGLETQYF.

The chain carries TRBV4-1 and TRBJ2-5, with TRBD2 as a possible D gene (5 bases). The V gene's germline CDR1 is MGHRA and CDR2 YSYEKL. This CDR3 has 15 residues. Deletions cut 1 base from V and 5 bases from J, with 14 bases between. CDR3 loop: CASSQAGGLKETQYF. Written as DNA, the CDR3 is TGCGCCAGCAGCCAAGCGGGCGGGTTGAAGGAGACCCAGTACTTC.

CDR3 sequence: CASSRDRGNGYTF. As DNA, the CDR3 is TGCGCCAGCAGCCGGGACAGGGGGAATGGCTACACCTTC. The J gene is TRBJ1-2, the V gene TRBV5-1; TRBD1 aligns across 11 bases. CDR1 SGHRS and CDR2 YFSETQ come from the germline V gene. The CDR3 has 13 amino acids. The junction had 2 bases not matched to a gene; V was cut back by 4 bases and J by 6 bases.

The chain uses TRBV6-5 and TRBJ2-1; no definite D call. V lost 6 bases and J 0 bases, leaving 12 bases between the germline ends. This CDR3 is 15 amino acids long. Looked up from germline, CDR1 is MNHEY and CDR2 is SVGAGI. CDR3 in amino acids: CASRNKRSSYNEQFF. The CDR3 region has the DNA TGTGCCAGCAGAAACAAGAGGAGCTCCTACAATGAGCAGTTCTTC.

The chain employs TRBV19 and TRBJ2-3; TRBD1 might be the D (5 bases). Trimming stripped 4 bases from V and 4 bases from J, with 9 bases between. Germline V gene sequence: CDR1 LNHDA, CDR2 SQIVND (reference sequence). CDR3 length: 13 residues. The CDR3: CASSSRAADTQYF. CDR3 DNA sequence: TGTGCCAGTAGTAGCAGGGCGGCAGATACGCAGTATTTT.

V gene TRBV2 combines with J gene TRBJ1-3; 7 bases are shared with TRBD1. The ends lost 5 bases at V and 4 bases at J; junction bases unmatched: 8. This CDR3 is built from 15 residues. The germline CDR1 and CDR2 sequences are SNHLY and FYNNEI. CDR3 nucleotide sequence: TGTGCCAGCAGTCCAAGACAGGGATTAGGAAACACCATATATTTT. Encoded protein: CASSPRQGLGNTIYF. Supplemented by reference TRBV2 and TRBJ1-3, the full variable domain reads EPEVTQTPSHQVTQMGQEVILRCVPISNHLYFYWYRQILGQKVEFLVSFYNNEISEKSEIFDDQFSVERPDGSNFTLKIRSTKLEDSAMYFCASSPRQGLGNTIYFGEGSWLTVV.

V is TRBV6-1 and J is TRBJ1-5; D is possibly TRBD1 (6 bases). Trimming removed 4 bases at V and 1 base at J, with 17 bases between. CDR3 size: 17 residues. Germline V CDR1 and CDR2: MNHNS, SASEGT. The CDR3 loop is CASSVGSSRGSNQPQHF. DNA for the CDR3: TGTGCCAGCAGTGTGGGATCCTCCAGGGGCAGCAATCAGCCCCAGCATTTT.

This clone has only one observation. The chain carries TRBV15 and TRBJ2-5; 9 nucleotides match TRBD2. The CDR3 sequence is 17 residues long. Per the germline V gene, CDR1 is LNHNV and CDR2 is YYDKDF (reference sequence). Germline trimming cut 1 base from V and 1 base from J; bases unmatched to any gene: 7. CDR3 in amino acids: CATSRGFSGGPQETQYF. The CDR3 DNA reads TGTGCCACCAGCAGAGGTTTCAGCGGGGGGCCCCAAGAGACCCAGTACTTC.

This chain connects TRBV5-1 to TRBJ2-5; D is possibly TRBD1 (6 bases). The V end was cut by 4 bases, the J end by 4 bases, with 11 bases between. The CDR3 sequence is 13 residues long. CDR1 is SGHRS, CDR2 YFSETQ, per germline. Here the CDR3 reads CASSRQAGETQYF. The CDR3 DNA sequence: TGCGCCAGCAGCCGACAGGCTGGAGAGACCCAGTACTTC. The complete variable domain, with remaining parts taken from reference TRBV5-1 and TRBJ2-5, reads KAGVTQTPRYLIKTRGQQVTLSCSPISGHRSVSWYQQTPGQGLQFLFEYFSETQRNKGNFPGRFSGRQFSNSRSEMNVSTLELGDSALYLCASSRQAGETQYFGPGTRLLVL.

This clone was counted a few times. This chain connects TRBV5-1 to TRBJ1-4; D is ambiguous. Between the trimmed V and J ends, which lost 1 base and 8 bases, there was a span of 9 bases. Germline CDR1 and CDR2: SGHRS and YFSETQ. This CDR3 spans 13 amino acids. The CDR3 DNA follows: TGCGCCAGCAGCTTGACCCTCGGGGAAAAACTGTTTTTT. This codes for CASSLTLGEKLFF.

V and J are TRBV5-1 and TRBJ1-2; D unresolved. Trimming left V 0 bases short and J 7 bases short, with 19 bases between. The CDR3 runs 16 residues. CDR1 is SGHRS, CDR2 YFSETQ, per germline. In DNA, the CDR3 is TGCGCCAGCAGCTTGGAATGGAGGAATTTGAGATTTGGCTACACCTTC. Residues: CASSLEWRNLRFGYTF. Full variable domain (outside the CDR3, taken from reference TRBV5-1 and TRBJ1-2): KAGVTQTPRYLIKTRGQQVTLSCSPISGHRSVSWYQQTPGQGLQFLFEYFSETQRNKGNFPGRFSGRQFSNSRSEMNVSTLELGDSALYLCASSLEWRNLRFGYTFGSGTRLTVV.

The rearrangement links TRBV19 to TRBJ1-1; 7 nucleotides line up with TRBD1. The junction had 20 bases not matched to a gene; V was cut back by 2 bases and J by 8 bases. Germline V lookup: CDR1 LNHDA, CDR2 SQIVND (reference sequence). The CDR3 extends over 18 amino acids. CDR3 nucleotide sequence: TGTGCCAGTAGTATAAGGTTTATCGACAGGGCGGTACGACGGGAAGCTTTCTTT. It codes for CASSIRFIDRAVRREAFF.

This rearrangement joins TRBV5-3 to TRBJ1-2; TRBD1 matches at 8 bases. TRBV5-3 is an ORF for which the function is uncertain. Trimming removed 1 base from V and 6 bases from J; junction bases left unmatched: 8. The CDR3 totals 15 residues. CDR3 region: CARSLTRTGPNGYTF. The CDR3, as DNA: TGTGCCAGAAGCTTGACGCGGACAGGGCCCAATGGCTACACCTTC.